Each of the 7 T cell receptor beta chains below was sequenced from the same sample in a study of OX40 agonist ivuxolimab in advanced cancers. The repertoire was sequenced with immunoSEQ multiplex PCR; TCRdb's copy has only in-frame clones and lacks some. The data contain under 95,000 clones, around 90% of them singletons. Sample: CD4+ or CD8+ T cells sorted from blood, taken in a trial of the OX40 agonist ivuxolimab. The receptor source for this set is an adult with an advanced solid tumor such as melanoma, head and neck, liver or kidney cancer.

The chain couples TRBV28 to TRBJ2-7, with 7 bases identical to TRBD1. The ends lost 7 bases at V and 2 bases at J; junction bases unmatched: 8. The CDR3 contains 14 residues. The germline gives CDR1 MDHEN, CDR2 SYDVKM. CDR3 nucleotide sequence: TGTGCCAGCATTCCCGGGACAGCAACCTACGAGCAGTACTTC. Amino acid sequence: CASIPGTATYEQYF.

In regard to this clone: The DNA is left out, because the CDR3 cannot be placed on it with certainty; the CDR3 is given as TCRdb lists it. The chain combines TRBV27 with TRBJ2-1; TRBD1 is the table's D call and was not checked against the DNA. The CDR3 comprises 14 residues, both ends counted. Germline V CDR1 and CDR2: MNHEY, SMNVEV (reference sequence). The CDR3 reads CASSSGTELNEQFF.

V gene TRBV27 combines with J gene TRBJ2-7, with D possibly matching TRBD1 (5 bases). Trimming cost V 6 bases and J 4 bases, with 19 bases left between them. CDR1 and CDR2 (germline): MNHEY, SMNVEV (reference sequence). The CDR3 is made up of 15 amino acids. DNA of the CDR3: TGTGCCAGCAGGCTGACCCAGGGTTTGAAGTACGAGCAGTACTTC. This encodes CASRLTQGLKYEQYF.

The chain employs TRBV11-3 and TRBJ1-2; D is perhaps TRBD1 (5 bases). The CDR3 runs to 16 residues. V gave up 0 bases and J gave up 4 bases, with 15 bases separating them. The germline gives CDR1 SGHNT, CDR2 YENEEA. The CDR3 reads CASSLEGRGGRYGYTF. CDR3 DNA sequence: TGTGCCAGCAGCTTAGAGGGTCGCGGGGGACGCTATGGCTACACCTTC.

This chain links TRBV5-1 with TRBJ1-5; possibly TRBD1 for D (6 bases). Between the trimmed V and J ends, which lost 4 bases and 0 bases, there was a span of 11 bases. The germline V gene encodes CDR1 SGHRS and CDR2 YFSETQ. The CDR3 consists of 15 residues. The CDR3 nucleotides read TGCGCCAGCAGCCCAGGGGACTTTAGCAATCAGCCCCAGCATTTT. It is translated as CASSPGDFSNQPQHF.

The chain uses TRBV29-1 and TRBJ1-1, with 7 bases that match TRBD1. The germline gives CDR1 SQVTM, CDR2 ANQGSEA. The trim removed 5 bases at V and 5 bases at J, leaving 8 bases unmatched. The CDR3 runs 13 residues. For the CDR3, the DNA is TGCAGCGTTAGGACAGGCGGTACAACTGAAGCTTTCTTT. Translating gives CSVRTGGTTEAFF.

The chain employs TRBV11-2 and TRBJ2-1; 13 nucleotides align to TRBD2. The ends lost 5 bases at V and 6 bases at J; junction bases unmatched: 4. The CDR3 is made up of 15 amino acids. CDR1 and CDR2 (germline): SGHAT, FQNNGV. The CDR3 DNA follows: TGTGCCAGCAGCGTACTAGCGGGAGGGCCCAATGAGCAGTTCTTC. Protein product: CASSVLAGGPNEQFF.